This T cell receptor (beta chain) stems from a study of Graves' ophthalmopathy and Graves' hyperthyroidism. At the level of the study: Specimen type is peripheral blood, obtained at initial diagnosis before any treatment.

The sequenced template was RNA, covering the TCR beta CDR3 region. HTBI primers primed a first-round RT-PCR, and a second-round multiplex PCR followed. One entry per CDR3 protein results from TCRdb running MiXCR on the multiplex PCR reads. The data show 150,000 to 200,000 distinct CDR3 sequences, 37% seen once. What supplied the PBMCs was roughly 9.7 ml of fresh peripheral blood. Study-level points and caveats: The authors also found most expanded thyroid clonotypes above 0.001 frequency in blood. The model predicted ophthalmopathy progression with 65% to 71% sensitivity and 72% to 85% specificity.

A remark on this clonotype: What it binds is not known.

Germline V gene sequence: CDR1 MNHEY, CDR2 SVGAGI. The CDR3 loop spans 15 amino acids. The ends lost 2 bases at V and 3 bases at J; junction bases unmatched: 6. The source of this sequence is a woman between 35 and 50 years old with Graves' ophthalmopathy. J is TRBJ2-7 and V is TRBV6-5, with TRBD2 matching over 8 bases. The sample was peripheral blood. CDR3 sequence reads: CASSYLSGGGYEQYF. In DNA, the CDR3 is TGTGCCAGCAGTTACCTTTCCGGGGGGGGCTACGAGCAGTACTTC.